The 10 T cell receptor beta chains below come from one sample, sequenced in a study of T cells in Graves' hyperthyroidism and ophthalmopathy. RNA transcripts were the template for amplifying TCR beta CDR3 regions. When the TCR CDR3 underwent first-round RT-PCR, the HTBI primer set was used. One entry per CDR3 protein results from TCRdb running MiXCR on the multiplex PCR reads. The sample has around 250,000 distinct CDR3 sequences, approximately 24% seen once. Sequenced: blood. Receptors originate from a woman aged 40-49 years with Graves' ophthalmopathy.

This clonotype was recorded many times. This chain links TRBV27 with TRBJ1-2; D is uncertain. The ends were cut back, 0 bases at V and 4 bases at J, with 9 bases in the middle. This CDR3 is built from 14 residues. CDR1 and CDR2 from the germline V gene are MNHEY and SMNVEV (reference sequence). The CDR3 reads CASSLSGSGYGYTF. The CDR3 nucleotides read TGTGCCAGCAGTTTATCAGGGAGCGGCTATGGCTACACCTTC.

In this sample, this clonotype turned up a few times. CDR3 loop: CASSETEPQHF. The CDR3 coding sequence is TGTGCCAGCAGTGAAACAGAGCCCCAGCATTTT. The chain links TRBV25-1 to TRBJ1-5, with unresolved D. Germline V gene sequence: CDR1 MGHDK, CDR2 SYGVNS. Trimming cost V 2 bases and J 8 bases, with 4 bases left between them. The CDR3 is made up of 11 amino acids.

This clonotype was detected many times. V usage is TRBV7-3 and J usage is TRBJ2-7; a weak D match, TRBD2 (6 bases). V was cut by 0 bases and J by 0 bases, with 24 bases left in between. CDR1 SGHTA and CDR2 FQGTGA come from the germline V gene. CDR3 length equals 20 residues. CDR3 bases: TGTGCCAGCAGCTTAACTTACCCGCCCCGGTTGGGGGGTACCTCCTACGAGCAGTACTTC. It codes for CASSLTYPPRLGGTSYEQYF.

This clonotype has at least ten counts. The chain is built from TRBV19 and TRBJ2-7, with 10 bases aligning to TRBD1. CDR3 length: 13 amino acids. V lost 10 bases and J lost 4; bases outside the gene matches: 7. From germline, CDR1 is LNHDA and CDR2 SQIVND (reference sequence). For the CDR3, the DNA is TGTGCCACTTCCGACAGGGGGCTATACGAGCAGTACTTC. Its protein is CATSDRGLYEQYF.

This clonotype was observed many times. The chain uses TRBV28 and TRBJ2-7, with TRBD1 matching 7 bases. The CDR3 is 13 residues long. Germline V CDR1 and CDR2: MDHEN, SYDVKM. The V and J ends lost 6 bases and 3 bases, in that order; junction bases with no gene match: 5. DNA of the CDR3: TGTGCCAGCAGATCCGGGACAGACTACGAGCAGTACTTC. Encoded protein: CASRSGTDYEQYF.

Ten or more counts support this clonotype. The V gene is TRBV6-1, the J gene TRBJ2-7; perhaps TRBD2 as D (7 bases). Trimming took off 0 bases at V and 2 bases at J, with 8 bases between the two ends. Germline CDR1 MNHNS, CDR2 SASEGT. This CDR3 region has 14 residues. DNA for the CDR3: TGTGCCAGCAGTGAAGCAGGGGGGGCCTACGAGCAGTACTTC. Its translation is CASSEAGGAYEQYF.

This sequence joins TRBV4-1 and TRBJ2-4; 11 positions agree with TRBD2. The germline gives CDR1 MGHRA, CDR2 YSYEKL. V lost 1 base, J lost 0 bases, and 14 bases stayed unmatched. There are 21 residues in the CDR3. The CDR3: CASSQGLTSGRVKLAKNIQYF. CDR3 in DNA: TGCGCCAGCAGCCAAGGCCTAACTAGCGGGAGAGTAAAGCTAGCCAAAAACATTCAGTACTTC.

The sample holds many counts of this clonotype. V usage is TRBV20-1 and J usage is TRBJ2-4, with D unclear. The V and J ends lost 3 bases and 0 bases respectively, with 12 bases between them. This CDR3 is built from 15 residues. Germline V CDR1 and CDR2: DFQATT, SNEGSKA (reference sequence). The CDR3 nucleotides are TGCAGTGCTAGGGAATTCGGCTTAGCCAAAAACATTCAGTACTTC. The encoded protein is CSAREFGLAKNIQYF.

This clonotype appeared many times. CDR3: CASSFPEYQETQYF. The CDR3 nucleotides are TGTGCCAGCAGTTTCCCAGAGTACCAAGAGACCCAGTACTTC. The chain couples TRBV28 to TRBJ2-5; D not resolved. The germline V gene has CDR1 MDHEN and CDR2 SYDVKM. The CDR3 consists of 14 residues. Trimming removed 3 bases at V and 0 bases at J, with 8 bases between.

This clonotype has a handful of counts. The chain has TRBV18 and TRBJ2-5, with 10 bases that match TRBD2. V lost 3 bases to trimming and J lost 0 bases; unmatched junction nucleotides: 4. Per the germline V gene, CDR1 is KGHSH and CDR2 is LQKENI. CDR3 length: 16 amino acids. The CDR3 DNA reads as TGTGCCAGCTCACCCTCTACTAGCGGGGACCAAGAGACCCAGTACTTC. It is translated as CASSPSTSGDQETQYF.